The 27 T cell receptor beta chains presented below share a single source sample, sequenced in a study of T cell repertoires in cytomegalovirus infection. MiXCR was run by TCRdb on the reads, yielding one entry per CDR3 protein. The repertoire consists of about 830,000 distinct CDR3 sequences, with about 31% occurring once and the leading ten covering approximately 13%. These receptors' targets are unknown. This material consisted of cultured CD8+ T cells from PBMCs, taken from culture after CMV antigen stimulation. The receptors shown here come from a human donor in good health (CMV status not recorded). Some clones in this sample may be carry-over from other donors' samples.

The CDR3 DNA sequence: TGTGCCAGCAGTACCGGACAGGGGGCAACTAATGAAAAACTGTTTTTT. The encoded protein is CASSTGQGATNEKLFF. V and J are TRBV28 and TRBJ1-4, with 10 bases lining up with TRBD1. Germline loops: CDR1 MDHEN, CDR2 SYDVKM. This CDR3 has 16 residues. Trimming removed 5 bases from V and 0 bases from J; junction bases left unmatched: 3.

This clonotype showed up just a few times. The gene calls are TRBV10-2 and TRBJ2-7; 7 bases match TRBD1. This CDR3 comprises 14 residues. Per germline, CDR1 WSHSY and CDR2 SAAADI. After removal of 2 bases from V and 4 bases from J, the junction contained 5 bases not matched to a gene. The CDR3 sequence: CASSEGQAGYEQYF. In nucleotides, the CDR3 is TGCGCCAGCAGTGAGGGACAGGCCGGGTACGAGCAGTACTTC.

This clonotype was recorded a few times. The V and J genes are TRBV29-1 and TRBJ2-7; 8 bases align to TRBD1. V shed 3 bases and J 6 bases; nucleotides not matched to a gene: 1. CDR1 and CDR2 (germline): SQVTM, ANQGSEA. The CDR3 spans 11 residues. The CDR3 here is CSVDDRGEQYV. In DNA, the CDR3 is TGCAGCGTTGATGACAGGGGCGAGCAGTACGTC.

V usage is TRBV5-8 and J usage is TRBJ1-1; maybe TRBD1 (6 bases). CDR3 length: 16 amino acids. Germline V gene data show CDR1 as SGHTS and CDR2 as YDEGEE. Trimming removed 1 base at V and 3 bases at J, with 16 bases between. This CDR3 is CASSLSWTEDYTEAFF. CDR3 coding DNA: TGTGCCAGCAGCTTGTCCTGGACAGAGGATTACACTGAAGCTTTCTTT. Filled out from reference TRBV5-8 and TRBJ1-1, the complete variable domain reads EAGVTQSPTHLIKTRGQQATLRCSPISGHTSVYWYQQALGLGLQFLLWYDEGEERNRGNFPPRFSGRQFPNYSSELNVNALELEDSALYLCASSLSWTEDYTEAFFGQGTRLTVV.

The CDR3 DNA reads TGTGCCAGCAGCCCGAACGGGAACACTGAAGCTTTCTTT. This sequence encodes CASSPNGNTEAFF. The chain joins TRBV7-6 to TRBJ1-1, with D hard to call. Germline CDR1 and CDR2: SGHVS and FNYEAQ. The CDR3 has 13 residues. Deletions cut 5 bases from V and 1 base from J, with 8 bases between.

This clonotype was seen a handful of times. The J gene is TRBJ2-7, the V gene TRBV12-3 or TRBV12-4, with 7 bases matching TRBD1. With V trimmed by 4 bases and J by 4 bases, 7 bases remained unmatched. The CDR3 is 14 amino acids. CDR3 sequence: CASSSGTERYEQYF. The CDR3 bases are TGTGCCAGCAGTTCCGGGACAGAAAGATACGAGCAGTACTTC.

CDR3 sequence: CASSYFAYNEQFF. Written as DNA, the CDR3 is TGTGCCAGCAGTTACTTTGCCTACAATGAGCAGTTCTTC. The chain employs TRBV6-8 and TRBJ2-1; D uncertain. V gave up 1 base and J gave up 2 bases, with 3 bases separating them. Germline V gene lookup returns CDR1 MNHGY and CDR2 SAAAGT. CDR3 size: 13 residues.

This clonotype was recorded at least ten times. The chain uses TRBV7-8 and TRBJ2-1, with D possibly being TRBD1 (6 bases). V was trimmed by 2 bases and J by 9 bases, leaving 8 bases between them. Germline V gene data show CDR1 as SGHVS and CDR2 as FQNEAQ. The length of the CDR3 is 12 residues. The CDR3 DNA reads TGTGCCAGCAGCTTATCAGGGGTTGAGCAGTTCTTC. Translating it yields CASSLSGVEQFF.

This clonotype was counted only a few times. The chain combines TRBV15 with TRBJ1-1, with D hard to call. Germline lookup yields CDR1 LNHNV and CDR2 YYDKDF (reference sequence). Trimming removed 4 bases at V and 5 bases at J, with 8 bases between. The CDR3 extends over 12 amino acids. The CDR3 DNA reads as TGTGCCACCAGCAACCGAAGGACTGAAGCTTTCTTT. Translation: CATSNRRTEAFF.

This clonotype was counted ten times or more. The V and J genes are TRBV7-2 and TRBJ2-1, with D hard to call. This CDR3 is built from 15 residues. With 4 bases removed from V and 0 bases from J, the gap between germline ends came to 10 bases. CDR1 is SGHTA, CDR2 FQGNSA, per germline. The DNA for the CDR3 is TGTGCCAGCAGCTCCGAAGCGAGCTCCTACAATGAGCAGTTCTTC. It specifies CASSSEASSYNEQFF.

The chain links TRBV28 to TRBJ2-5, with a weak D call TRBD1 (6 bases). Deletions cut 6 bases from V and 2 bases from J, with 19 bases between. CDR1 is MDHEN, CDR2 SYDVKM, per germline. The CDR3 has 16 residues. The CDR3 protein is CASRRFRDTRQETQYF. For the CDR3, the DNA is TGTGCCAGCAGGCGCTTCCGGGACACTCGTCAAGAGACCCAGTACTTC. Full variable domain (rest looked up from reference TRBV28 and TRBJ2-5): DVKVTQSSRYLVKRTGEKVFLECVQDMDHENMFWYRQDPGLGLRLIYFSYDVKMKEKGDIPEGYSVSREKKERFSLILESASTNQTSMYLCASRRFRDTRQETQYFGPGTRLLVL.

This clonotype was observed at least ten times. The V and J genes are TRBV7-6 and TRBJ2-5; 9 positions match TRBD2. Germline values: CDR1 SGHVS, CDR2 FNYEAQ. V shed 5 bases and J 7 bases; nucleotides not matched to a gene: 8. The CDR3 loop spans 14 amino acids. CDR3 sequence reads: CASSEGLAGRTQYF. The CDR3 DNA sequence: TGTGCCAGCAGCGAAGGGCTAGCGGGGAGGACCCAGTACTTC.

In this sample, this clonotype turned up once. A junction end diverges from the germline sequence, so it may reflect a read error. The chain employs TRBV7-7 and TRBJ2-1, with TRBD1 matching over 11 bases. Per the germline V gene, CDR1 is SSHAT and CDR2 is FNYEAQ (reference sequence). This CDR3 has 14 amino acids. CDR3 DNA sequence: TGTGCTAGCAGCGCCGGGACAGGGGGATATGAGCAGTTCTTC. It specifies CASSAGTGGYEQFF.

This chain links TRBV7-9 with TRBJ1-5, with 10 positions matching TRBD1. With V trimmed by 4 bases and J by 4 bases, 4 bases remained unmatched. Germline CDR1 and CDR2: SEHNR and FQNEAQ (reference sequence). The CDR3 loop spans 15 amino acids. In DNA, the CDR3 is TGTGCCAGCAGCTCAGGGGACAGGGGAAATCAGCCCCAGCATTTT. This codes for CASSSGDRGNQPQHF.

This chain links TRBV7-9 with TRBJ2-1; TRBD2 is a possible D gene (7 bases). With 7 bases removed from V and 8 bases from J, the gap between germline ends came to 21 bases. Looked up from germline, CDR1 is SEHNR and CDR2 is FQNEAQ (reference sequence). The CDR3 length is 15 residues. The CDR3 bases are TGTGCCAGCACCCCAGATGGGGGGGGGCCGGATGAGCAGTTCTTC. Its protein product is CASTPDGGGPDEQFF.

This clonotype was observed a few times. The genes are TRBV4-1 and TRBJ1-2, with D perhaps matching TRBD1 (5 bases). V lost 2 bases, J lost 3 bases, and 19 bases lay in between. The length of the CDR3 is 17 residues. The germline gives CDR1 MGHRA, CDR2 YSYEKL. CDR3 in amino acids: CASSQPGGGEWYYGYTF. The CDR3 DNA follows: TGCGCCAGCAGCCAACCTGGGGGGGGAGAGTGGTACTATGGCTACACCTTC.

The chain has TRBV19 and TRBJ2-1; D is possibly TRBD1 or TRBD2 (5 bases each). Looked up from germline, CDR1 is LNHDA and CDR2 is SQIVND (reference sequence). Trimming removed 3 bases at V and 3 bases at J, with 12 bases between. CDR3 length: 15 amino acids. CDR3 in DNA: TGTGCCAGTAGTATTGGGGGTCCGGGCTACAATGAGCAGTTCTTC. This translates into CASSIGGPGYNEQFF.

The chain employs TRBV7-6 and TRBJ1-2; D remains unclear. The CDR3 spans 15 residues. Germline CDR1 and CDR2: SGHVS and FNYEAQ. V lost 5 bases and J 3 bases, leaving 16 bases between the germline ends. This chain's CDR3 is CASSDGYGADYGYTF. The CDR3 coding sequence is TGTGCCAGCAGCGACGGTTACGGCGCGGACTATGGCTACACCTTC.

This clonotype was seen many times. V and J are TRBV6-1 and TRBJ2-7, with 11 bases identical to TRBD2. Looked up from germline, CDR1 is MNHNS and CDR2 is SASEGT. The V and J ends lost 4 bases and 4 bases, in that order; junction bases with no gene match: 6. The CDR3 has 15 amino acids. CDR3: CASSGRLAGRYEQYF. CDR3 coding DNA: TGTGCCAGCAGTGGTCGACTAGCGGGGAGGTACGAGCAGTACTTC.

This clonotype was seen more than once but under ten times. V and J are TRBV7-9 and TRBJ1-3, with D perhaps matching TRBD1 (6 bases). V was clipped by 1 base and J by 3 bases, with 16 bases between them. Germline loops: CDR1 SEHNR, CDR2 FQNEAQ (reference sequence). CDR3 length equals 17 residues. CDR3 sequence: CASSLVRQGQDGNTIYF. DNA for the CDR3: TGTGCCAGCAGCTTAGTCCGGCAGGGGCAGGATGGAAACACCATATATTTT.

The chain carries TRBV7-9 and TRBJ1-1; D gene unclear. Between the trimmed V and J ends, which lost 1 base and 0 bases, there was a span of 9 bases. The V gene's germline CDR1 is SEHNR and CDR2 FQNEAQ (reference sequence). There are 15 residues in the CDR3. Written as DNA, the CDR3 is TGTGCCAGCAGCTTAGTAATGGGTATGAACACTGAAGCTTTCTTT. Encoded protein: CASSLVMGMNTEAFF.

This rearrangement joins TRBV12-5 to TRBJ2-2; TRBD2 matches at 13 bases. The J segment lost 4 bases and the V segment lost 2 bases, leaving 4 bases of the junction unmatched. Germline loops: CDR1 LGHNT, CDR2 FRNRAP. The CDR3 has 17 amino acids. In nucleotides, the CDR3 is TGTGCTAGTGGTTTGACTAGCGGGGGGGTCGTCACCGGGGAGCTGTTTTTT. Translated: CASGLTSGGVVTGELFF. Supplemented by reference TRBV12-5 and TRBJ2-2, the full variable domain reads DARVTQTPRHKVTEMGQEVTMRCQPILGHNTVFWYRQTMMQGLELLAYFRNRAPLDDSGMPKDRFSAEMPDATLATLKIQPSEPRDSAVYFCASGLTSGGVVTGELFFGEGSRLTVL.

CDR3 protein: CSVALQNNEKLFF. The CDR3 bases are TGCAGCGTTGCCCTACAGAATAATGAAAAACTGTTTTTT. The genes are TRBV29-1 and TRBJ1-4; D remains ambiguous. This CDR3 spans 13 amino acids. Germline lookup yields CDR1 SQVTM and CDR2 ANQGSEA. Trimming cost V 4 bases and J 4 bases, with 10 bases left between them.

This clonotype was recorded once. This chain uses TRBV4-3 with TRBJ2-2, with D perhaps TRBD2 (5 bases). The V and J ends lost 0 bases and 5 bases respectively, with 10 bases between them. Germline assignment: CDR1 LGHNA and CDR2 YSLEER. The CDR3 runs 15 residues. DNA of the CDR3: TGCGCCAGCAGCCAAGATCTAGCTGGGACCGGGGAGCTGTTTTTT. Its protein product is CASSQDLAGTGELFF.

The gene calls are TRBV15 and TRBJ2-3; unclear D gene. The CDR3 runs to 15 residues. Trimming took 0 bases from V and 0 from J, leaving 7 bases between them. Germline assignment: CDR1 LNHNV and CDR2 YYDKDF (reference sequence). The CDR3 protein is CATSRDLDSTDTQYF. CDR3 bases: TGTGCCACCAGCAGAGATTTGGACAGCACAGATACGCAGTATTTT.

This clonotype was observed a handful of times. CDR3 DNA sequence: TGTGCCAGCAGCCCCCCCGGGACGTCCCCCGGGGAGCTGTTTTTT. As protein: CASSPPGTSPGELFF. The rearrangement joins TRBV7-9 to TRBJ2-2, with D perhaps being TRBD1 or TRBD2 (5 bases each). The CDR3 has 15 residues. The germline V and J ends were trimmed by 5 bases and 6 bases, with 16 bases remaining between them. Germline V gene lookup returns CDR1 SEHNR and CDR2 FQNEAQ (reference sequence).

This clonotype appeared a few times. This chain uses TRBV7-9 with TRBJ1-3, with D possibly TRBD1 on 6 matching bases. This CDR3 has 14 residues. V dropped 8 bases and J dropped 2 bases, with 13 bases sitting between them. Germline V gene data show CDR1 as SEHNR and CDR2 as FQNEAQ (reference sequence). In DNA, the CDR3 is TGTGCCAGCTCCGAGAACAGGGCTGGAAACACCATATATTTT. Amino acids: CASSENRAGNTIYF.